Listed here is a single T cell receptor (beta chain). This record belongs to a study of blood T cell repertoires in COVID-19. Study as a whole: Collection of acute and convalescent COVID-19 samples took place in the United States, Italy and Spain. Nucleic acid was either cDNA or gDNA, and it came from T cells, B-cell-depleted T cells, or PBMCs.

Assay: immunoSEQ multiplex PCR; the TCRdb copy retains only in-frame clones and omits some. Of fewer than 300,000 clones listed, approximately 85% were seen once; the top ten hold about 5.1%. The CDR3 extends over 14 amino acids. Germline CDR1 reads LNHDA; CDR2 reads SQIVND (reference sequence). Trimming cost V 6 bases and J 2 bases, with 12 bases left between them. The sequenced sample consisted of peripheral blood. The V call is TRBV19, the J call TRBJ2-3; maybe TRBD1 (7 bases). The receptor was derived from a man aged 50-59 years with active or convalescent COVID-19. CDR3 in DNA: TGTGCCAGTAGCGCGGGACAGCCCACAGATACGCAGTATTTT. As protein: CASSAGQPTDTQYF.